A single sample gave rise to the 5 T cell receptor beta chains below, sequenced in a study of identical twins. In TCRdb, the 5' RACE reads were re-called with MiXCR into one record per CDR3 protein. This sample has about 890,000 distinct CDR3 sequences, with approximately 13% found just once. A further study also used this sample, focusing on yellow fever vaccine responses in identical twins.

The sequencing input was PBMCs. The receptors come from a woman in her late teens or twenties in good health.

The table lists this clonotype with a few counts. DNA of the CDR3: TGTGCCAGCAGTTTAGCGGGACAGGGTCTAACTGAAGCTTTCTTT. Residues: CASSLAGQGLTEAFF. This chain joins TRBV12-3 or TRBV12-4 and TRBJ1-1, with TRBD1 matching over 9 bases. V lost 0 bases and J lost 5; bases outside the gene matches: 4. CDR3 length: 15 residues.

Only a few counts were recorded for this clonotype. The rearrangement joins TRBV6-5 to TRBJ2-1; 10 bases agree with TRBD2. The CDR3 loop spans 17 amino acids. Germline V CDR1 and CDR2: MNHEY, SVGAGI. V gave up 2 bases and J gave up 2 bases; unmatched junction bases: 6. CDR3 nucleotide sequence: TGTGCCAGCAGTTACAACGTAGCGGGAGGAACCTACAATGAGCAGTTCTTC. Protein product: CASSYNVAGGTYNEQFF.

V usage is TRBV5-1 and J usage is TRBJ2-3, with 7 bases identical to TRBD2. The CDR3 totals 14 residues. Germline values: CDR1 SGHRS, CDR2 YFSETQ. The junction had 6 bases not matched to a gene; V was cut back by 4 bases and J by 4 bases. The CDR3 loop is CASSDPSGPDTQYF. CDR3 nucleotides: TGCGCCAGCAGCGACCCTAGCGGCCCAGATACGCAGTATTTT.

This clonotype was seen more than once but under ten times. V usage is TRBV5-5 and J usage is TRBJ2-5, with 11 bases lining up with TRBD2. V shed 4 bases, J shed 0 bases, and the junction held 5 bases outside the gene matches. Germline CDR1 reads SGHKS; CDR2 reads YYEKEE (reference sequence). This CDR3 is 16 amino acids long. CDR3 in DNA: TGTGCCAGCAGCCTAGCGGGGGGAACCAACCAAGAGACCCAGTACTTC. Translation: CASSLAGGTNQETQYF.

V usage is TRBV20-1 and J usage is TRBJ2-2; a possible D gene is TRBD2 (5 bases). Trimming removed 6 bases from V and 4 bases from J, with 21 bases in between. CDR3 length: 16 amino acids. Germline V gene data show CDR1 as DFQATT and CDR2 as SNEGSKA (reference sequence). CDR3 sequence: CSARPPPGKGTGELFF. CDR3 DNA: TGCAGTGCCAGACCACCCCCGGGGAAGGGCACCGGGGAGCTGTTTTTT.